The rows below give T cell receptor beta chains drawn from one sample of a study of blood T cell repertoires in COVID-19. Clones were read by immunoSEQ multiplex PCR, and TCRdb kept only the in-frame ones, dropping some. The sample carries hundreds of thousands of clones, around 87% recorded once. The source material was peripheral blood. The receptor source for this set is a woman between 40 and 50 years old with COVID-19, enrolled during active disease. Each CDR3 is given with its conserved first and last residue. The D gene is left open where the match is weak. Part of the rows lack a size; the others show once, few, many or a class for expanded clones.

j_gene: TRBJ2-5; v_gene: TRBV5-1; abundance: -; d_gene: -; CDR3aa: CASSFPSANQETQYF; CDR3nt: TGCGCCAGCAGCTTCCCTAGCGCCAACCAAGAGACCCAGTACTTC
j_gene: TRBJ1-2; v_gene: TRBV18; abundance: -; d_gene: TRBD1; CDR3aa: CASFIGQGIYGYTF; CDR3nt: TGTGCCAGCTTTATAGGACAGGGAATCTATGGCTACACCTTC
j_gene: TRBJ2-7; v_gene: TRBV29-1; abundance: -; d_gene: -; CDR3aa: CSVGGATTYEQYF; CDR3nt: TGCAGCGTTGGCGGGGCAACCACCTACGAGCAGTACTTC
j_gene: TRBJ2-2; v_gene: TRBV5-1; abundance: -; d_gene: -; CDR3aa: CASSLPPGVTNTGELFF; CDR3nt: TGCGCCAGCAGCTTGCCCCCCGGGGTTACGAACACCGGGGAGCTGTTTTTT
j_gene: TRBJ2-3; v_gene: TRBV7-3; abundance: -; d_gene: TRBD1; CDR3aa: CASSRGRDRGLLGADTQYF; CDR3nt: TGTGCCAGCAGCAGAGGCCGGGACAGGGGTCTCCTTGGGGCAGATACGCAGTATTTT
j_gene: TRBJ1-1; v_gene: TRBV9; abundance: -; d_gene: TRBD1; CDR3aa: CASSNHPGQGPEAFF; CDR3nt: TGTGCCAGCAGCAACCACCCGGGACAGGGACCTGAAGCTTTCTTT
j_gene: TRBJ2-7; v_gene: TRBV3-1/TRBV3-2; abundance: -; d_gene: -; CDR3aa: CASSPRVGGHSYEQYF; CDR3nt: TGTGCCAGCAGCCCGAGGGTGGGGGGTCACTCCTACGAGCAGTACTTC
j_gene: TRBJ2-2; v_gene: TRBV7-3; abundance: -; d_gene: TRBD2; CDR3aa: CASSPRTSGNTGELFF; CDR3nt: TGTGCCAGCAGCCCAAGGACTAGCGGGAACACCGGGGAGCTGTTTTTT
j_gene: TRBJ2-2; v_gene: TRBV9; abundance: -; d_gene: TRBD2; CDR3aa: CASSVATSGRENTGELFF; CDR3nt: TGTGCCAGCAGCGTAGCTACTAGCGGGAGGGAAAACACCGGGGAGCTGTTTTTT
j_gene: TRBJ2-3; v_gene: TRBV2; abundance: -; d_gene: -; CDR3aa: CASRPRGMLTDTQYF; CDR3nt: TGTGCCAGCAGACCCAGAGGGATGCTGACAGATACGCAGTATTTT
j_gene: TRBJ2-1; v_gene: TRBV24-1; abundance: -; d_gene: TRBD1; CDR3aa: CATSDPSGGQSYNEQFF; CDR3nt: TGTGCCACCAGTGATCCATCAGGGGGCCAATCCTACAATGAGCAGTTCTTC
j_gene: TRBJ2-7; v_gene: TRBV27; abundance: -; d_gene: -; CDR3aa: CASSLWRADEQYF; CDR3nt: TGTGCCAGCAGTCTCTGGAGGGCGGACGAGCAGTACTTC
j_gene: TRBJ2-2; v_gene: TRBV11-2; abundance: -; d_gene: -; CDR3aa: CASRSPRAARGRTGELFF; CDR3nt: TGTGCCAGCAGATCCCCACGAGCAGCCAGGGGACGCACCGGGGAGCTGTTTTTT
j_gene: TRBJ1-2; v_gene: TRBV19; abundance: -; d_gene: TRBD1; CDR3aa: CASSIQTGGAVAGYTF; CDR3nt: TGTGCCAGTAGTATCCAGACAGGGGGCGCGGTGGCTGGCTACACCTTC
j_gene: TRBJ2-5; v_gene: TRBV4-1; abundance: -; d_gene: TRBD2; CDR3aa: CASSGLAGGQETQYF; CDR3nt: TGCGCCAGCAGCGGACTAGCGGGGGGGCAAGAGACCCAGTACTTC
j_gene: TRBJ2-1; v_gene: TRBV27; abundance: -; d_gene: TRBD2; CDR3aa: CASSFSGERQFF; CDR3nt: TGTGCCAGCAGTTTTAGCGGGGAACGGCAGTTCTTC
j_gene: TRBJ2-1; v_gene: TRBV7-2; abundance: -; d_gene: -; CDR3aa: CASSFTSGENEQFF; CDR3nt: TGTGCCAGCAGCTTTACATCGGGGGAGAATGAGCAGTTCTTC
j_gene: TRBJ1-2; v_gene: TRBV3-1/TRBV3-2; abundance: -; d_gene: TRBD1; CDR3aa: CASSQASGTGDGYTF; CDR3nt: TGTGCCAGCAGCCAGGCCTCAGGGACAGGGGACGGCTACACCTTC
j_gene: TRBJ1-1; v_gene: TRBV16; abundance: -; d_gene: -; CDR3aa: CASSQDPGGTEAFF; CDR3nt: TGTGCCAGCAGCCAAGATCCGGGGGGCACTGAAGCTTTCTTT
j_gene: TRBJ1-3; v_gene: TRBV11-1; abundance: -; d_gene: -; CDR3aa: CASSFSSSSGNTIYF; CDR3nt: TGTGCCAGCAGCTTTTCTTCGTCCTCTGGAAACACCATATATTTT
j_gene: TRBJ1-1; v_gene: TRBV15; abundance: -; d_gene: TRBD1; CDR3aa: CATSRGQGGTEAFF; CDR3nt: TGTGCCACCAGCAGGGGACAGGGGGGCACTGAAGCTTTCTTT
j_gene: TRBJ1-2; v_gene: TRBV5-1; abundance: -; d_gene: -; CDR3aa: CASSLHLNYGYTF; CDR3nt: TGCGCCAGCAGCTTACATCTTAACTATGGCTACACCTTC
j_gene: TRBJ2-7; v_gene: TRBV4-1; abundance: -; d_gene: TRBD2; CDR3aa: CASSQEPAGVYEQYF; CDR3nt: TGCGCCAGCAGCCAAGAACCCGCGGGAGTCTACGAGCAGTACTTC
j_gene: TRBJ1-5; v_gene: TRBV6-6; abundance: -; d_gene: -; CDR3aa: CASSYSQNQPQHF; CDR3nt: TGTGCCAGCAGTTACTCGCAGAATCAGCCCCAGCATTTT
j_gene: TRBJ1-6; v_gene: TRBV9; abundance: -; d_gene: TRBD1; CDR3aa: CASRGQGVWENSPLHF; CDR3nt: TGTGCCAGCAGGGGACAGGGGGTTTGGGAGAATTCACCCCTCCACTTT
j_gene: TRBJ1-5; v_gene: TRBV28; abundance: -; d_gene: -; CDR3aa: CASSRYGQGSQPQHF; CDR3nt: TGTGCCAGCAGTCGATACGGTCAGGGCTCTCAGCCCCAGCATTTT
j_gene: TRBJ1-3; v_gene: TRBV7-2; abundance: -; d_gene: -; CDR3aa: CASSLAAGSGNTIYF; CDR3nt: TGTGCCAGCAGCTTAGCCGCAGGCTCTGGAAACACCATATATTTT
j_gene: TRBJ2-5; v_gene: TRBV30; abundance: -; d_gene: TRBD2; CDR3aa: CAWTVAGGETQYF; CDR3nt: TGTGCCTGGACTGTAGCGGGAGGGGAGACCCAGTACTTC
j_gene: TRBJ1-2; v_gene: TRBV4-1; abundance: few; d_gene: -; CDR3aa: CASSPSTGINYGYTF; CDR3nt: TGCGCCAGCAGCCCCTCCACGGGTATTAACTATGGCTACACCTTC
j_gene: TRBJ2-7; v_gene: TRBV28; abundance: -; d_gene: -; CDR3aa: CASSSTSKGPYEQYF; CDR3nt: TGTGCCAGCAGTTCGACCAGTAAGGGGCCCTACGAGCAGTACTTC
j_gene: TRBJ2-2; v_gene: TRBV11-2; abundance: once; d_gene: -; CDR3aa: CASSPRTGELFF; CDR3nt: TGTGCCAGCAGCCCCCGCACCGGGGAGCTGTTTTTT
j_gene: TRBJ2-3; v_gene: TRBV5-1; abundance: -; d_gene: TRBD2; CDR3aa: CASSPTSGRSTDTQYF; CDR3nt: TGCGCCAGCAGCCCGACTAGCGGGAGAAGCACAGATACGCAGTATTTT
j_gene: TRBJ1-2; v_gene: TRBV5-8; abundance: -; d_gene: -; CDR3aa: CASSLVGEWSGYTF; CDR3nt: TGTGCCAGCAGCTTAGTAGGGGAATGGAGTGGCTACACCTTC
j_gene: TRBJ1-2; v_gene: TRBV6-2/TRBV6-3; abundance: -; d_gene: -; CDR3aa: CASSYGGGVNGYTF; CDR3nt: TGTGCCAGCAGTTATGGCGGCGGGGTGAATGGCTACACCTTC
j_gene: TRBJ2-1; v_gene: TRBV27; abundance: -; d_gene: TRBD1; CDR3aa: CASSLTPHPGQGTGGEQFF; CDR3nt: TGTGCCAGCAGTTTAACCCCACATCCGGGACAGGGAACCGGGGGTGAGCAGTTCTTC
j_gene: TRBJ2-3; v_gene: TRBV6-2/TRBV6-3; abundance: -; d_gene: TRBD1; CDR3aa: CASSTPTGKAALPDTQYF; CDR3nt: TGTGCCAGCAGTACCCCGACAGGGAAGGCCGCCTTACCAGATACGCAGTATTTT
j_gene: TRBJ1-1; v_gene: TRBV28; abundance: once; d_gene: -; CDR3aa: CASSVTWRAEAFF; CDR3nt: TGTGCCAGCAGCGTTACGTGGCGGGCAGAAGCTTTCTTT
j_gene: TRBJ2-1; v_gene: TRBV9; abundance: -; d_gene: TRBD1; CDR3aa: CASSVGLDRGRDGEQFF; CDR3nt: TGTGCCAGCAGCGTAGGACTCGACAGGGGGCGGGACGGCGAGCAGTTCTTC
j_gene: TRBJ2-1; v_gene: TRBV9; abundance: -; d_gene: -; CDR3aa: CASSGDFGGNEQFF; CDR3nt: TGTGCCAGCAGCGGGGACTTTGGCGGGAATGAGCAGTTCTTC
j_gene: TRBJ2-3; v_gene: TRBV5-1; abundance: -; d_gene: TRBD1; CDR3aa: CASSLGRGTGEDTQYF; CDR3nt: TGCGCCAGCAGCTTGGGCCGGGGGACAGGGGAAGATACGCAGTATTTT
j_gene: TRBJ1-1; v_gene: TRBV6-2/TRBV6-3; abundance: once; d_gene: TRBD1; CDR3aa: CASSNDRGTEAFF; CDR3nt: TGTGCCAGCAGTAACGACAGGGGCACTGAAGCTTTCTTT
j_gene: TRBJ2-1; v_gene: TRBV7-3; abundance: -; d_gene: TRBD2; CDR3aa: CASSSRSSPSGNSSYNEQFF; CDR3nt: TGTGCCAGCAGTAGCCGTTCCAGCCCTAGCGGCAATAGCTCCTACAATGAGCAGTTCTTC
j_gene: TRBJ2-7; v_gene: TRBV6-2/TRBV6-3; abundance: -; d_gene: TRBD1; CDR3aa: CASSYTGGYEQYF; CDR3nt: TGTGCCAGCAGTTACACAGGGGGCTACGAGCAGTACTTC
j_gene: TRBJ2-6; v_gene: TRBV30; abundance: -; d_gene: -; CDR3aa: CAWSVYGISSGANVLTF; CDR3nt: TGTGCCTGGAGTGTATACGGGATCAGCTCTGGGGCCAACGTCCTGACTTTC
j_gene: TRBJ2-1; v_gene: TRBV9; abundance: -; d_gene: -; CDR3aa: CASSVQATYNEQFF; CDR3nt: TGTGCCAGCAGCGTACAAGCAACCTACAATGAGCAGTTCTTC
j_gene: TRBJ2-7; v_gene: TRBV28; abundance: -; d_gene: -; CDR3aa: CASNTALYEQYF; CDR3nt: TGTGCCAGCAATACAGCCCTCTACGAGCAGTACTTC
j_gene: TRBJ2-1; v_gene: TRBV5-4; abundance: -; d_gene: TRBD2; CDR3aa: CASSNWERPGGDNEQFF; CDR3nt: TGTGCCAGCAGCAATTGGGAGCGTCCTGGGGGGGACAATGAGCAGTTCTTC
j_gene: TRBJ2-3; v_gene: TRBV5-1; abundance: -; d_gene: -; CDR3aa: CASSSGTPRTDTQYF; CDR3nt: TGCGCCAGCAGCTCGGGGACTCCTCGCACAGATACGCAGTATTTT
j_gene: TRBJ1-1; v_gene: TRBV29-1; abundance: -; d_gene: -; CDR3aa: CSLDEGAEAFF; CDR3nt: TGCAGCCTTGATGAGGGAGCTGAAGCTTTCTTT
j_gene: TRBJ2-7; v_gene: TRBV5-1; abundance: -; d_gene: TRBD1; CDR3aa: CASSSGTGVWEQYF; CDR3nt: TGCGCCAGCAGCTCTGGGACAGGGGTATGGGAGCAGTACTTC
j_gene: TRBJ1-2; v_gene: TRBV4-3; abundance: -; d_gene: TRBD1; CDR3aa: CASSQDDRVDCGYTF; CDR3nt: TGCGCCAGCAGCCAAGATGACAGGGTAGACTGTGGCTACACCTTC
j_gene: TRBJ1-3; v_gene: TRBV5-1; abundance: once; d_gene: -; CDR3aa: CASSLGPRAGGSGNTIYF; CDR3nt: TGCGCCAGCAGCTTGGGTCCCCGAGCGGGGGGCTCTGGAAACACCATATATTTT
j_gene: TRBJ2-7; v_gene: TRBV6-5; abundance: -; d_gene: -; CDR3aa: CASLSLTGEQYF; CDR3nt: TGTGCCAGCTTATCCCTAACCGGCGAGCAGTACTTC
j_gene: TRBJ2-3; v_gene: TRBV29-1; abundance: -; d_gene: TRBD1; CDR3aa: CSVYRGLGDTQYF; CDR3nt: TGCAGCGTTTACAGGGGTTTGGGAGATACGCAGTATTTT
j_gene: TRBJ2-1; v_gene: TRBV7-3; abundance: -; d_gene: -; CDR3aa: CASSTQPLVAYSYNEQFF; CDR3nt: TGTGCCAGCAGCACTCAACCACTAGTCGCCTACTCCTACAATGAGCAGTTCTTC
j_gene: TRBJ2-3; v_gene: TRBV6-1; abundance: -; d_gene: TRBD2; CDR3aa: CASSEGAGGPRDTQYF; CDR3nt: TGTGCCAGCAGTGAAGGAGCGGGAGGGCCTCGGGATACGCAGTATTTT
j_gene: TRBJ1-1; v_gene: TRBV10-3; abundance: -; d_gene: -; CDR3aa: CAISGEGGGTEAFF; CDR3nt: TGTGCCATCAGTGGTGAGGGAGGCGGCACTGAAGCTTTCTTT
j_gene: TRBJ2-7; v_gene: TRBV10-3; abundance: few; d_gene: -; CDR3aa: CAISERGDEQYF; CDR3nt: TGTGCCATCAGTGAACGGGGAGACGAGCAGTACTTC
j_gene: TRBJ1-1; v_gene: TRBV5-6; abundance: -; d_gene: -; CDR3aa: CASSLPARGGPQGAFF; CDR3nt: TGTGCCAGCAGCTTGCCCGCGAGGGGGGGCCCCCAGGGAGCTTTCTTT
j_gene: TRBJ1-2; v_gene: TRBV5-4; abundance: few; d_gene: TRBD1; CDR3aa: CASSMGQGDGYTF; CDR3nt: TGTGCCAGCAGCATGGGACAGGGGGATGGCTACACCTTC